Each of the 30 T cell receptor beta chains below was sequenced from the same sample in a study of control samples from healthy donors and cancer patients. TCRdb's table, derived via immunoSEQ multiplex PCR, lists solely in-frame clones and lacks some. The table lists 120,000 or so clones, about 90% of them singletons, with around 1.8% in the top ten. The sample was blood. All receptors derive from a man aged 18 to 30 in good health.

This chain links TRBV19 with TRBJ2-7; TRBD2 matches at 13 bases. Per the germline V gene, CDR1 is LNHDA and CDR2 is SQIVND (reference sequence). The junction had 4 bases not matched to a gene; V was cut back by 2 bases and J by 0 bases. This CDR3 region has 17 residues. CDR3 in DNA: TGTGCCAGTAGTATAACCCGGACTAGCGGGAGCTCCTACGAGCAGTACTTC. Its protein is CASSITRTSGSSYEQYF.

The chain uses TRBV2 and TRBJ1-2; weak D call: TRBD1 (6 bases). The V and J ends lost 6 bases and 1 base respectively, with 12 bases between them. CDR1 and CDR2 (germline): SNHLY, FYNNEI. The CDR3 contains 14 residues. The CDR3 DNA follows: TGTGCCAGCAGGAGGACAGACGATAACTATGGCTACACCTTC. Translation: CASRRTDDNYGYTF.

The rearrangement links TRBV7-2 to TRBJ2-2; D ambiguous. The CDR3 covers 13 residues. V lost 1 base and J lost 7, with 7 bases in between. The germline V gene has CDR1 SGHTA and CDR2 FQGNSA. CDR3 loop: CASSLVRSGELFF. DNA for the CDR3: TGTGCCAGCAGCTTAGTTCGTAGCGGGGAGCTGTTTTTT.

CDR3 bases: TGCAGCGTTGAAGATTCCAGGGGCCCTTTCTTT. This translates into CSVEDSRGPFF. This chain uses TRBV29-1 with TRBJ1-1, with D maybe TRBD1 (6 bases). V shed 0 bases and J shed 12 bases, with 11 bases lying between them. CDR3 length: 11 amino acids. CDR1 is SQVTM, CDR2 ANQGSEA, per germline.

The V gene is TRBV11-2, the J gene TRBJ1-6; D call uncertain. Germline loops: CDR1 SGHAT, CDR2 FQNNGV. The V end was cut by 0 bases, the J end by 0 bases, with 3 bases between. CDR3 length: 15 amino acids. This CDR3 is CASSLDSSYNSPLHF. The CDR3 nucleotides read TGTGCCAGCAGCTTAGACAGCTCCTATAATTCACCCCTCCACTTT.

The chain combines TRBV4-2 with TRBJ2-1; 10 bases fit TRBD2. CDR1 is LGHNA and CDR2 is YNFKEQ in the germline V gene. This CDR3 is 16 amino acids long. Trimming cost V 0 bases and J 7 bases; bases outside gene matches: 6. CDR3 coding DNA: TGTGCCAGCAGCCAAGATGGGACTAGCGTACCGAATGAGCAGTTCTTC. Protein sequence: CASSQDGTSVPNEQFF.

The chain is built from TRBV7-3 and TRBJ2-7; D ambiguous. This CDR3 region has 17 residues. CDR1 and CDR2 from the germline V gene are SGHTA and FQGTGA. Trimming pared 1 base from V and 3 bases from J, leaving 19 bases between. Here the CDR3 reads CASSLISVTGSNYEQYF. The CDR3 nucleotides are TGTGCCAGCAGCTTAATTTCAGTTACCGGGTCGAACTACGAGCAGTACTTC.

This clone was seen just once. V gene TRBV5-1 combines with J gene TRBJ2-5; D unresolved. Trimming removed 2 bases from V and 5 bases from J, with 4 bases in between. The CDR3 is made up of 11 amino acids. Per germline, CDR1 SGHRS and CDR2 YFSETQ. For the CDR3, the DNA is TGCGCCAGCAGCTTTTCGGAGACCCAGTACTTC. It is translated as CASSFSETQYF.

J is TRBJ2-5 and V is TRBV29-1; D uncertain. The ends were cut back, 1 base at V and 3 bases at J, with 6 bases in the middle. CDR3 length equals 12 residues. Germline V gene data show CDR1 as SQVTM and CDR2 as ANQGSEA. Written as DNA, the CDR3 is TGCAGCGTTGAAGGGCCAGAAGAGACCCAGTACTTC. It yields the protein CSVEGPEETQYF.

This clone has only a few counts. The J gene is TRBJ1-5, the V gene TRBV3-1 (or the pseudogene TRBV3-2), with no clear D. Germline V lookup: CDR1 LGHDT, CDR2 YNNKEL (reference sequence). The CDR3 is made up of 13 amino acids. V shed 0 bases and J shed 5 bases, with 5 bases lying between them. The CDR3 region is CASSQEVDQPQHF. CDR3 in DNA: TGTGCCAGCAGCCAAGAAGTTGATCAGCCCCAGCATTTT.

The CDR3 DNA is TGTGCCAGCAGCAGAGTTTGGGGCCAATATAATTCACCCCTCCACTTT. Amino acids: CASSRVWGQYNSPLHF. The V and J genes are TRBV6-4 and TRBJ1-6, with D maybe TRBD1 (5 bases). The CDR3 is made up of 16 amino acids. Germline V CDR1 and CDR2: MRHNA, SNTAGT. V lost 6 bases and J 4 bases, leaving 16 bases between the germline ends.

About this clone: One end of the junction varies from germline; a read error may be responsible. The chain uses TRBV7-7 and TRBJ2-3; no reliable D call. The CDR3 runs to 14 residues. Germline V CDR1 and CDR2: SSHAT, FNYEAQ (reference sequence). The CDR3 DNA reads TGTGCTAGCAGCCCTAGTCCGACTGCAGATACGCAGTATTTT. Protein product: CASSPSPTADTQYF.

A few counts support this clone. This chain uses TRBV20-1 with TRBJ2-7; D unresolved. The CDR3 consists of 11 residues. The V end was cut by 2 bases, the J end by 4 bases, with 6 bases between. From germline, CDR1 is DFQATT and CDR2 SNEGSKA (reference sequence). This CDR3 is CSARKEYEQYF. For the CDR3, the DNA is TGCAGTGCTAGAAAGGAATACGAGCAGTACTTC.

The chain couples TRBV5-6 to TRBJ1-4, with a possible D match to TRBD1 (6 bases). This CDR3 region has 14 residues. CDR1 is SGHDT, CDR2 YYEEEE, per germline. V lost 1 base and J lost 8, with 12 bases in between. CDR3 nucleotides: TGTGCCAGCAGCTTGAGGGGGTTGGAAGAAAAACTGTTTTTT. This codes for CASSLRGLEEKLFF.

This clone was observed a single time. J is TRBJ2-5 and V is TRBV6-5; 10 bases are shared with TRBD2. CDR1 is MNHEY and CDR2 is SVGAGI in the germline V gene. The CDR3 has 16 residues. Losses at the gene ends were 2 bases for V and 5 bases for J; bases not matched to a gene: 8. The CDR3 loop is CASSYGEREGGETQYF. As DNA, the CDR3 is TGTGCCAGCAGTTACGGGGAGCGGGAGGGGGGTGAGACCCAGTACTTC.

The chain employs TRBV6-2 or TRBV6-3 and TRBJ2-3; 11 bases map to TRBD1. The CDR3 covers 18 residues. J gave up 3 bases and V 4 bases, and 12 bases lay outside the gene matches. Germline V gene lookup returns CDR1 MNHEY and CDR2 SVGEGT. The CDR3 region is CASSSRGQGAVWTDTQYF. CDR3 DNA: TGTGCCAGCAGTTCCCGAGGACAGGGGGCAGTGTGGACAGATACGCAGTATTTT.

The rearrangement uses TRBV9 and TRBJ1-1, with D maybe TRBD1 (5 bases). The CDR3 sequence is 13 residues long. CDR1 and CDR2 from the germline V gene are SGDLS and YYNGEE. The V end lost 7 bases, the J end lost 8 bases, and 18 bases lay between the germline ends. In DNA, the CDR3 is TGTGCCAGCGCTCTCAGCGTGGGGGGAGAAGCTTTCTTT. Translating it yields CASALSVGGEAFF.

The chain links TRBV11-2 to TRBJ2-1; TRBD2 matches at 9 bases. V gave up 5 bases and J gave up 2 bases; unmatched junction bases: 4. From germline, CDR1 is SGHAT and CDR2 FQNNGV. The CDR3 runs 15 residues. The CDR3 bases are TGTGCCAGCAGCATTAGCGGGAGCGCCTACAATGAGCAGTTCTTC. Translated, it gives CASSISGSAYNEQFF.

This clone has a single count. Here the CDR3 reads CASSVGGSPKETQYF. The CDR3 DNA reads TGTGCCAGCAGCGTAGGCGGGAGTCCAAAAGAGACCCAGTACTTC. The chain is built from TRBV9 and TRBJ2-5, with TRBD2 identical over 7 bases. V shed 0 bases and J 3 bases; nucleotides not matched to a gene: 5. Germline V lookup: CDR1 SGDLS, CDR2 YYNGEE. CDR3 size: 15 residues.

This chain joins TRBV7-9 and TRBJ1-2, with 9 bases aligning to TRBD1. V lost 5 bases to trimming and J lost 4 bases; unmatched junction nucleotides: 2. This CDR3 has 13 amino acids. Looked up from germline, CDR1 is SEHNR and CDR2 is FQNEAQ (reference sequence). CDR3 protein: CASSQDRGYGYTF. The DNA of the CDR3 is TGTGCCAGCAGCCAGGACAGGGGCTATGGCTACACCTTC.

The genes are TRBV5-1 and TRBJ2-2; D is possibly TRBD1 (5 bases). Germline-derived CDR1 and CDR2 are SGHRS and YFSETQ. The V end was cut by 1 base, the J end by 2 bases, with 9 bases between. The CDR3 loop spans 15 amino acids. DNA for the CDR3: TGCGCCAGCAGCTTGCAGGGCGATAACACCGGGGAGCTGTTTTTT. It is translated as CASSLQGDNTGELFF.

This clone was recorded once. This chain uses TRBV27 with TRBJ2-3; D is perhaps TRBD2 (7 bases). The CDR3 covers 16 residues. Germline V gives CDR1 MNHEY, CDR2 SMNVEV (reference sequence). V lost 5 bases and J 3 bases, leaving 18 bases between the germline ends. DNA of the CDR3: TGTGCCAGCAGTGCCCACACGGGGGGCGGTACAGATACGCAGTATTTT. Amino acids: CASSAHTGGGTDTQYF.

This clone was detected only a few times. CDR3 protein: CASSPLDRDWVQQYF. As DNA, the CDR3 is TGCGCCAGCAGCCCTCTTGACAGGGATTGGGTTCAGCAGTACTTC. The rearrangement links TRBV4-1 to TRBJ2-7; 7 bases are shared with TRBD1. The CDR3 extends over 15 amino acids. Per the germline V gene, CDR1 is MGHRA and CDR2 is YSYEKL. V lost 4 bases to trimming and J lost 8 bases; unmatched junction nucleotides: 14.

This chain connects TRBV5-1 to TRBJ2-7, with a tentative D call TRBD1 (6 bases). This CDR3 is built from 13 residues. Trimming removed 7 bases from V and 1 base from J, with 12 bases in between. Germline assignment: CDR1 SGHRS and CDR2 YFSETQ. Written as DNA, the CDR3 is TGCGCCAGCTCACGGGACACTTCCTACGAGCAGTACTTC. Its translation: CASSRDTSYEQYF.

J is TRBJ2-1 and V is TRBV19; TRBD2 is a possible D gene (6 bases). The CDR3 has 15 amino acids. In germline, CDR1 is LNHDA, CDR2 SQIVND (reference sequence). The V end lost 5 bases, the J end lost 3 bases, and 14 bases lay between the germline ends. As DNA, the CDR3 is TGTGCCAGTAGTCAAAGCGGGCCTATCTACAATGAGCAGTTCTTC. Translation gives CASSQSGPIYNEQFF. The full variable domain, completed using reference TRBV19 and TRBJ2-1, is DGGITQSPKYLFRKEGQNVTLSCEQNLNHDAMYWYRQDPGQGLRLIYYSQIVNDFQKGDIAEGYSVSREKKESFPLTVTSAQKNPTAFYLCASSQSGPIYNEQFFGPGTRLTVL.

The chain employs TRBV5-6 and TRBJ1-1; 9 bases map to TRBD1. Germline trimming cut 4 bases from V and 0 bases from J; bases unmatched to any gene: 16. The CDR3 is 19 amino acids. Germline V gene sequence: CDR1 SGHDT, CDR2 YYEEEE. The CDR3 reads CASSPLTGTGFEMNTEAFF. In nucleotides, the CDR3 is TGTGCCAGCAGCCCACTAACCGGGACAGGGTTTGAGATGAACACTGAAGCTTTCTTT.

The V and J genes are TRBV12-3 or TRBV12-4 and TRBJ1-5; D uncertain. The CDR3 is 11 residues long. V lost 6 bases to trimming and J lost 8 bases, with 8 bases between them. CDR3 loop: CASRSEEPQHF. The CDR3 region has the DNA TGTGCCAGCAGGTCCGAGGAGCCCCAGCATTTT.

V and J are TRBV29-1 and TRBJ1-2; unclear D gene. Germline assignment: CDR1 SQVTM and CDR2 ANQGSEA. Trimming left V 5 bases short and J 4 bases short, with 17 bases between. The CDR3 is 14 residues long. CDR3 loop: CSVSPRVGSYGYTF. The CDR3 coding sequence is TGCAGCGTTTCACCCCGGGTAGGGAGCTATGGCTACACCTTC.

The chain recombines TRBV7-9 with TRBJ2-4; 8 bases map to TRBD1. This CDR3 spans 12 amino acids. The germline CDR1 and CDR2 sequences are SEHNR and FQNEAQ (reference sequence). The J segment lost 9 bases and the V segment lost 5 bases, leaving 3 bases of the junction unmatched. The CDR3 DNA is TGTGCCAGCAGCCCCGGACAGGGCATTCAGTACTTC. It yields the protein CASSPGQGIQYF. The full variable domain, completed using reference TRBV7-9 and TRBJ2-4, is DTGVSQNPRHKITKRGQNVTFRCDPISEHNRLYWYRQTLGQGPEFLTYFQNEAQLEKSRLLSDRFSAERPKGSFSTLEIQRTEQGDSAMYLCASSPGQGIQYFGAGTRLSVL.

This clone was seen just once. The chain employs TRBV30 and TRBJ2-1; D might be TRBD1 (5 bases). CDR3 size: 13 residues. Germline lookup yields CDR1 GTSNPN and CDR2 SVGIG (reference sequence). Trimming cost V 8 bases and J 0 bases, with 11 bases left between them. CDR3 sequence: CARNRPSYNEQFF. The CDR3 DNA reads TGTGCCCGTAACAGGCCCTCCTACAATGAGCAGTTCTTC. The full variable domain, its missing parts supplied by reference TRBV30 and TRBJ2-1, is SQTIHQWPATLVQPVGSPLSLECTVEGTSNPNLYWYRQAAGRGLQLLFYSVGIGQISSEVPQNLSASRPQDRQFILSSKKLLLSDSGFYLCARNRPSYNEQFFGPGTRLTVL.